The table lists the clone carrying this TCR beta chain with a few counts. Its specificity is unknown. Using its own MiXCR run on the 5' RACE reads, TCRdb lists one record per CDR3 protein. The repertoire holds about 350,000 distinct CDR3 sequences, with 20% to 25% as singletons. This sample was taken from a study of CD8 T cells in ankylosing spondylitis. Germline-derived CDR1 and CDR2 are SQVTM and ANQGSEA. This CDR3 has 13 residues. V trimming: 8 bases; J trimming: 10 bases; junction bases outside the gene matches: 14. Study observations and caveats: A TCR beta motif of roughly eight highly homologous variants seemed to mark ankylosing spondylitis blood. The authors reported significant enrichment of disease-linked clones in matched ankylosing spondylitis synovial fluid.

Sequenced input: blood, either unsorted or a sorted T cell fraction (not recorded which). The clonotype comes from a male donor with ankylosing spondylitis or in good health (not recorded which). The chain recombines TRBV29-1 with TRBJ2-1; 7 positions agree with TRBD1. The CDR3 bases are TGCAGCATCCACAGGGGTGCTTTCGGGGAGCAGTTCTTC. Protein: CSIHRGAFGEQFF.